This section outlines one T cell receptor (beta chain) sequence together with its context. What it binds is not known. The germline gives CDR1 SQVTM, CDR2 ANQGSEA. There are 15 residues in the CDR3. The sample is drawn from a study of monozygotic twins with inflammatory bowel disease. Making cDNA involved eight separate reactions per sample. TCRdb re-analyzed the 5' RACE reads; it lists each CDR3 protein once, without DNA. With 330,000 or so distinct CDR3 sequences in the sample, the ten largest clones hold around 2%. Whole-study results and caveats: The analysis failed to separate different T cell subtypes. With others, IBD patients shared fewer clonotypes than healthy twins did, especially with disease activity.

Whole blood supplied total RNA, and T cells were not sorted. This clonotype was obtained from a human donor with ulcerative colitis or Crohn's disease, or a healthy co-twin of an affected twin (not recorded which). The chain links TRBV29-1 to TRBJ2-5; TCRdb's D call, TRBD1, is unchecked because there is no DNA. Sequencing used blood. This CDR3 is CSVEEVGQPQETQYF.